Below are 7 T cell receptor beta chains sequenced from a single sample in a study of T cell responses to AZD1222 COVID-19 vaccine. The method was immunoSEQ multiplex PCR; TCRdb's version includes in-frame clones alone and lacks a portion of them. Here the sample spans under 170,000 clones, more than 80% being singletons. The sample in question was peripheral blood, obtained 28 days after the second AZD1222 dose. Source of these receptors: an adult who received the AZD1222 COVID-19 vaccine.

In this sample, this clone turned up once. The chain combines TRBV7-9 with TRBJ1-5; D might be TRBD1 (5 bases). The CDR3 contains 17 residues. Per germline, CDR1 SEHNR and CDR2 FQNEAQ (reference sequence). With 3 bases removed from V and 2 bases from J, the gap between germline ends came to 17 bases. The CDR3: CASSFGSDSVGNQPQHF. CDR3 DNA: TGTGCCAGCAGCTTTGGGTCCGACAGTGTTGGCAATCAGCCCCAGCATTTT.

The CDR3 sequence is CASSSGTTSFMLAETQYF. The CDR3 nucleotides are TGCGCCAGCAGCTCCGGGACTACCTCCTTTATGCTGGCGGAGACCCAGTACTTC. This chain connects TRBV5-1 to TRBJ2-5, with 7 bases that match TRBD2. The CDR3 totals 18 residues. Trimming at V came to 3 bases and at J to 5 bases, leaving 19 bases not matched to a gene. Germline V gene lookup returns CDR1 SGHRS and CDR2 YFSETQ.

This sequence joins TRBV19 and TRBJ2-4; a possible D gene is TRBD2 (5 bases). CDR1 is LNHDA, CDR2 SQIVND, per germline (reference sequence). There are 13 residues in the CDR3. V was cut by 7 bases and J by 5 bases, with 12 bases left in between. CDR3 residues: CASKIVSENIQYF. CDR3 DNA: TGTGCCAGTAAAATTGTTAGCGAAAACATTCAGTACTTC. The variable domain in full, with the rest retrieved from reference TRBV19 and TRBJ2-4, is DGGITQSPKYLFRKEGQNVTLSCEQNLNHDAMYWYRQDPGQGLRLIYYSQIVNDFQKGDIAEGYSVSREKKESFPLTVTSAQKNPTAFYLCASKIVSENIQYFGAGTRLSVL.

The chain recombines TRBV11-2 with TRBJ2-3; the match to TRBD2 covers 9 bases. With V trimmed by 5 bases and J by 5 bases, 8 bases remained unmatched. Germline V gene lookup returns CDR1 SGHAT and CDR2 FQNNGV. CDR3 length: 15 residues. Here the CDR3 DNA reads TGTGCCAGCAGCCCTAGCGGGACAAGCGGAGATACGCAGTATTTT. Translation gives CASSPSGTSGDTQYF.

This clone was seen once. The chain recombines TRBV12-3 or TRBV12-4 with TRBJ1-1; maybe TRBD1 (5 bases). V was shortened by 6 bases and J by 5 bases, with 10 bases between the two germline ends. The CDR3 consists of 12 residues. CDR3 in DNA: TGTGCCAGCAGCCTCGACAGAACTGAAGCTTTCTTT. It codes for CASSLDRTEAFF.

The V call is TRBV2, the J call TRBJ1-1; D unresolved. The V and J ends lost 6 bases and 0 bases respectively, with 5 bases between them. CDR1 is SNHLY, CDR2 FYNNEI, per germline. This CDR3 contains 12 residues. CDR3 in DNA: TGTGCCAGCAGGCGGGTGAACACTGAAGCTTTCTTT. Its translation: CASRRVNTEAFF.

The rearrangement uses TRBV19 and TRBJ1-5; 7 bases agree with TRBD1. This CDR3 spans 15 amino acids. The J segment lost 9 bases and the V segment lost 7 bases, leaving 15 bases of the junction unmatched. Germline V gene lookup returns CDR1 LNHDA and CDR2 SQIVND (reference sequence). The CDR3 loop reads CASTADRVAQSPQHF. The CDR3 nucleotides are TGTGCCAGTACCGCCGACAGGGTCGCCCAATCGCCCCAGCATTTT.